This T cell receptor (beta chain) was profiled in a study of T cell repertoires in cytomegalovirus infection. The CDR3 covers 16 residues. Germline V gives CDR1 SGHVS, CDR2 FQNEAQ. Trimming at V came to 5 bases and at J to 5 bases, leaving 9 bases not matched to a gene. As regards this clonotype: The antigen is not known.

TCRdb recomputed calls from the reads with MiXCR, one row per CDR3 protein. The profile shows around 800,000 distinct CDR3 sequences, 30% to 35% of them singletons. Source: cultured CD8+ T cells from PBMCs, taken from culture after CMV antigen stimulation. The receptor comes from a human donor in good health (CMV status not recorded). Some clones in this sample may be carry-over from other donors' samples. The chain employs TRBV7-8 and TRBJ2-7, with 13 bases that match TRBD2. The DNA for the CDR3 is TGTGCCAGCAGCCCCGAACTAGCGGGGGGGCGCAACGAGCAGTACTTC. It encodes CASSPELAGGRNEQYF.